This T cell receptor beta chain was found in a study of blood T cell repertoires in COVID-19. Study overall: The study drew acute and convalescent COVID-19 samples from the United States, Italy and Spain. The cDNA or gDNA used as material had been derived from T cells, B-cell-depleted T cells, or PBMCs.

In germline, CDR1 is MDHEN, CDR2 SYDVKM. V lost 5 bases and J lost 8; bases outside the gene matches: 9. CDR3 length equals 15 residues. Under the authors' procedure: Counts of nucleated cells, estimated from reference gene primer amplification, were obtained. The protocol was immunoSEQ multiplex PCR, while the TCRdb copy is restricted to in-frame clones and leaves out a portion. The V and J calls and clone size were taken over from that table, and D and trimming were inferred from the DNA. The table has tens of thousands of clones, 85% to 90% seen once. The receptor comes from a woman older than 75 with active COVID-19. The chain has TRBV28 and TRBJ1-2; 12 positions agree with TRBD1. Sequencing was carried out using peripheral blood. The CDR3 protein is CASSHSGTGGWGYTF. The CDR3 DNA reads TGTGCCAGCAGTCATTCTGGGACAGGGGGCTGGGGCTACACCTTC.